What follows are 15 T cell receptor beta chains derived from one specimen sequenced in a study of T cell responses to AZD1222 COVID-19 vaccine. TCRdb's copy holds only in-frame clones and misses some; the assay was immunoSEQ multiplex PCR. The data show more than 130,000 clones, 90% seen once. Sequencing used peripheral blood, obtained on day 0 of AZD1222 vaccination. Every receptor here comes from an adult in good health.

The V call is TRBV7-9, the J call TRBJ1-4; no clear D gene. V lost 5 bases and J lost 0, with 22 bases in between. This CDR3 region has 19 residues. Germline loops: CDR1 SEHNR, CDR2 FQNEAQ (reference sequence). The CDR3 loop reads CASSPSPLSRVATNEKLFF. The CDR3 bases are TGTGCCAGCAGCCCAAGTCCCCTCTCTCGTGTCGCAACTAATGAAAAACTGTTTTTT. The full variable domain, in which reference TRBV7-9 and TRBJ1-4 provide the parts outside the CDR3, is DTGVSQNPRHKITKRGQNVTFRCDPISEHNRLYWYRQTLGQGPEFLTYFQNEAQLEKSRLLSDRFSAERPKGSFSTLEIQRTEQGDSAMYLCASSPSPLSRVATNEKLFFGSGTQLSVL.

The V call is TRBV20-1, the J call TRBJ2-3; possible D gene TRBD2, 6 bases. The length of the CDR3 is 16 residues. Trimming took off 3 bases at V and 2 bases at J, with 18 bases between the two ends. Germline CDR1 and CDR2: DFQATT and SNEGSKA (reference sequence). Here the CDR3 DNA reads TGCAGTGCTAGTATTGGCGGCCAGCGGGCCACAGATACGCAGTATTTT. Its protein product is CSASIGGQRATDTQYF.

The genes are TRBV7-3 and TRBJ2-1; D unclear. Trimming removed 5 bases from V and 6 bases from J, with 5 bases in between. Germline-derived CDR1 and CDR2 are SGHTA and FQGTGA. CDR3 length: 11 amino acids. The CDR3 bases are TGTGCCAGCAGCATAGGCAATGAGCAGTTCTTC. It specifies CASSIGNEQFF.

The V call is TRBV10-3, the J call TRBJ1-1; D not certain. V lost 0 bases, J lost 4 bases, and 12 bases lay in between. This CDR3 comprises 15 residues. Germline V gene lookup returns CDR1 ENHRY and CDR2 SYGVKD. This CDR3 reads CAISESRQFGTEAFF. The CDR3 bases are TGTGCCATCAGTGAGTCGCGCCAATTCGGCACTGAAGCTTTCTTT.

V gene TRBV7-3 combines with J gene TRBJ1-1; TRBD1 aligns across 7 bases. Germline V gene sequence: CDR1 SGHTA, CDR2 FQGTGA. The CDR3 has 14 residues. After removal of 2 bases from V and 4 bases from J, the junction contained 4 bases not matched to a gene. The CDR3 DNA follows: TGTGCCAGCAGCTTATTGAACAGGGGCACTGAAGCTTTCTTT. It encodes CASSLLNRGTEAFF.

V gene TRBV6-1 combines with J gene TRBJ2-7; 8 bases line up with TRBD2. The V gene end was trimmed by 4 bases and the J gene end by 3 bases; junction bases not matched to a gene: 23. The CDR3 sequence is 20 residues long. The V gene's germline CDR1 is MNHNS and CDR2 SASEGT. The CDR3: CASSGIGKAGVATGDYEQYF. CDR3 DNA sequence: TGTGCCAGCAGTGGTATTGGGAAAGCGGGAGTAGCCACGGGCGACTACGAGCAGTACTTC.

The CDR3 protein is CASSIDHQSNQPQHF. The DNA for the CDR3 is TGTGCCAGTAGTATTGACCACCAAAGCAATCAGCCCCAGCATTTT. V and J are TRBV19 and TRBJ1-5, with no clear D. This CDR3 region has 15 residues. Per the germline V gene, CDR1 is LNHDA and CDR2 is SQIVND (reference sequence). V shed 3 bases and J shed 1 base, with 10 bases lying between them.

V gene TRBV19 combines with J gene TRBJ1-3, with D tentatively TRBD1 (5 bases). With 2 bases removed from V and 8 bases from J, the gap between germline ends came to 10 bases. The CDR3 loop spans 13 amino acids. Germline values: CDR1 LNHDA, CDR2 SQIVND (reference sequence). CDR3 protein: CASSITQGHTIYF. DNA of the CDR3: TGTGCCAGTAGTATAACCCAGGGACACACCATATATTTT.

The CDR3 loop reads CASRTGLTENEKLFF. The CDR3 bases are TGTGCCAGTAGGACTGGGTTGACGGAAAATGAAAAACTGTTTTTT. The rearrangement joins TRBV19 to TRBJ1-4; D gene uncertain. The V and J ends lost 6 bases and 5 bases respectively, with 16 bases between them. Germline V lookup: CDR1 LNHDA, CDR2 SQIVND (reference sequence). This CDR3 spans 15 amino acids.

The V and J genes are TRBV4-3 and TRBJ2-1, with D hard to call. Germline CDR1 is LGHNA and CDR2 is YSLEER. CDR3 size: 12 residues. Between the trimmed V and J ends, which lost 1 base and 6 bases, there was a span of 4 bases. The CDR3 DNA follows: TGCGCCAGCAGCCAAGGGCCCAATGAGCAGTTCTTC. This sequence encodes CASSQGPNEQFF.

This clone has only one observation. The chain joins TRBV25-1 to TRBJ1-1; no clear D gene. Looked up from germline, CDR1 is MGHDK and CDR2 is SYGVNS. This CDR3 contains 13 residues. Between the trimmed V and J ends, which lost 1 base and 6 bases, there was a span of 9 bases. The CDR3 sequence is CASSELFTAEAFF. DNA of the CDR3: TGTGCCAGCAGTGAATTGTTTACGGCTGAAGCTTTCTTT.

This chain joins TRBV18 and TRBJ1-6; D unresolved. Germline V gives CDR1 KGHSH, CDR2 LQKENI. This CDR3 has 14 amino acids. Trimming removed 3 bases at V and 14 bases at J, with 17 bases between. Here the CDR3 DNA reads TGTGCCAGCTCACCTCCCTACTCACCTGACGCCCTCCACTTT. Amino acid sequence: CASSPPYSPDALHF.

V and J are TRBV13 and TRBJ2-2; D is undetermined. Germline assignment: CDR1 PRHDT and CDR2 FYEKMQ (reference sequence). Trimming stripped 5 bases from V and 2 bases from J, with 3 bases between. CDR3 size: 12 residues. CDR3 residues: CASSRNTGELFF. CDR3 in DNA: TGTGCCAGCAGCCGAAACACCGGGGAGCTGTTTTTT.

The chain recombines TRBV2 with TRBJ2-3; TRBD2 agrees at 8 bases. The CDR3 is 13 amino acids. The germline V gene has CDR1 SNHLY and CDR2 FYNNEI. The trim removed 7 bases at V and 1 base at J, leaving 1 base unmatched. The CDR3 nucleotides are TGTGCCAGCATGCGGGGGGGCACAGATACGCAGTATTTT. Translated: CASMRGGTDTQYF.

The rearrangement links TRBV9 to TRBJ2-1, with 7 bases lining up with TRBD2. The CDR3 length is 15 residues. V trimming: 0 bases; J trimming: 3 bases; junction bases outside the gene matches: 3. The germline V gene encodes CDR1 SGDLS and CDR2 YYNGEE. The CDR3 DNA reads TGTGCCAGCAGCGTAGGGCAGCGGGGCTACAATGAGCAGTTCTTC. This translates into CASSVGQRGYNEQFF.